These 9 T cell receptor beta chains were sequenced from one sample in a study of shared clonotypes between healthy human individuals. Libraries were prepared by immunoSEQ multiplex PCR; TCRdb keeps only in-frame clonotypes and omits some of them. The repertoire consists of about 470,000 clones, with 79% occurring once and the leading ten covering roughly 13%. The sequenced material came from PBMCs. All receptors come from a woman aged 35 to 49 in good health. Some clones in this sample may be carry-over from other donors' samples.

This chain connects TRBV11-2 to TRBJ1-1, with D possibly matching TRBD1 (6 bases). The CDR3 consists of 14 residues. Germline V CDR1 and CDR2: SGHAT, FQNNGV. V dropped 2 bases and J dropped 4 bases, with 11 bases sitting between them. CDR3 region: CASSLSMGATEAFF. As DNA, the CDR3 is TGTGCCAGCAGCTTAAGCATGGGGGCCACTGAAGCTTTCTTT.

This clone was detected only once. The rearrangement joins TRBV27 to TRBJ1-2; D possibly corresponds to TRBD1 (6 bases). The V gene's germline CDR1 is MNHEY and CDR2 SMNVEV (reference sequence). The CDR3 runs 12 residues. V was cut by 4 bases and J by 7 bases, with 10 bases left in between. The CDR3 loop reads CASSSQGFGYTF. The CDR3 DNA reads TGTGCCAGCAGTTCACAGGGTTTTGGCTACACCTTC.

This chain connects TRBV2 to TRBJ1-2; D not resolved. The V end was cut by 3 bases, the J end by 6 bases, with 14 bases between. From germline, CDR1 is SNHLY and CDR2 FYNNEI. The CDR3 length is 14 residues. CDR3 bases: TGTGCCAGCAGTGATATCCAAACTCGGAATGGCTACACCTTC. Its protein product is CASSDIQTRNGYTF.

This sequence joins TRBV15 and TRBJ1-4; D is uncertain. The CDR3 loop spans 15 amino acids. The germline V and J ends were trimmed by 1 base and 8 bases, with 14 bases remaining between them. The V gene's germline CDR1 is LNHNV and CDR2 YYDKDF (reference sequence). Here the CDR3 DNA reads TGTGCCACCAGCAGAGCGGGAACCAGCCGCGAAAAACTGTTTTTT. Translating gives CATSRAGTSREKLFF.

This chain joins TRBV5-1 and TRBJ2-5; possible D gene TRBD1, 6 bases. Germline lookup yields CDR1 SGHRS and CDR2 YFSETQ. Trimming stripped 4 bases from V and 1 base from J, with 17 bases between. This CDR3 spans 16 amino acids. The CDR3 DNA reads as TGCGCCAGCAGCGCAGCAGGGACACCGACCCAAGAGACCCAGTACTTC. Amino acids: CASSAAGTPTQETQYF.

The chain carries TRBV9 and TRBJ1-1; D is possibly TRBD1 (6 bases). Between the trimmed V and J ends, which lost 3 bases and 3 bases, there was a span of 15 bases. The germline V gene encodes CDR1 SGDLS and CDR2 YYNGEE. This CDR3 has 15 residues. CDR3 bases: TGTGCCAGCAGCGAACAGACAGGTAGGGACACTGAAGCTTTCTTT. Encoded protein: CASSEQTGRDTEAFF.

This clone was recorded once. The chain carries TRBV4-1 and TRBJ1-1; D is unclear. Germline-derived CDR1 and CDR2 are MGHRA and YSYEKL. V was clipped by 3 bases and J by 4 bases, with 9 bases between them. The CDR3 extends over 13 amino acids. The CDR3, as DNA: TGCGCCAGCAGCCATACTGGTAGCACTGAAGCTTTCTTT. It codes for CASSHTGSTEAFF.

Note on this clone: An end of the junction does not agree with germline; a read error may underlie this. The chain combines TRBV4-1 with TRBJ2-3; 7 bases align to TRBD1. The CDR3 has 14 amino acids. Germline V CDR1 and CDR2: MGHRA, YSYEKL. The CDR3 spells CASSQDGERGPGDF. In nucleotides, the CDR3 is TGCGCCAGCAGCCAAGATGGGGAGAGGGGGCCCGGGGATTTT.

The gene calls are TRBV20-1 and TRBJ2-7, with D unclear. CDR1 and CDR2 from the germline V gene are DFQATT and SNEGSKA (reference sequence). Trimming pared 6 bases from V and 4 bases from J, leaving 7 bases between. There are 10 residues in the CDR3. CDR3 nucleotide sequence: TGCAGTGCGGAACTTTACGAGCAGTACTTC. Amino acids: CSAELYEQYF.